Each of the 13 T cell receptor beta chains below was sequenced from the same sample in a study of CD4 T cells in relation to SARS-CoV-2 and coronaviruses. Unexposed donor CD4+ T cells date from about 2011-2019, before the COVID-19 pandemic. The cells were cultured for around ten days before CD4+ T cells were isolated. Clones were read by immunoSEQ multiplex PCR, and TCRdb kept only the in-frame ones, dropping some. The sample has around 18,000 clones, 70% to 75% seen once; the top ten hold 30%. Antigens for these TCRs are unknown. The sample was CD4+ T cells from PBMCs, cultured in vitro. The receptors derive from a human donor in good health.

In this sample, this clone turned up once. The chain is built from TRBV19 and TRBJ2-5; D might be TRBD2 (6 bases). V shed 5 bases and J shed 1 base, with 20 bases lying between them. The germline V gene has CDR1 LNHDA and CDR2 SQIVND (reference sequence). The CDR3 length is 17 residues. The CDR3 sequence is CASSPSSTGAGQETQYF. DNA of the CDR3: TGTGCCAGTAGTCCCTCTTCAACGGGAGCGGGCCAAGAGACCCAGTACTTC.

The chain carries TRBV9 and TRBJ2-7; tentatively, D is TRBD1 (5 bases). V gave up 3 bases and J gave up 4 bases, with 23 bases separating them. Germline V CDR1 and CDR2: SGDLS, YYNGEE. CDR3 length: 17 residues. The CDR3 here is CASSANPRKGNLYEQYF. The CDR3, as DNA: TGTGCCAGCAGCGCGAACCCCAGGAAGGGGAATTTGTACGAGCAGTACTTC.

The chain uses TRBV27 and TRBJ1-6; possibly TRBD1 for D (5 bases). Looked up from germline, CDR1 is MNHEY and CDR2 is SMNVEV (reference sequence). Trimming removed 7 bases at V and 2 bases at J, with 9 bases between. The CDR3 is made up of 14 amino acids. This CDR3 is CASTIGAYNSPLHF. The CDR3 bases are TGTGCCAGCACGATAGGGGCCTATAATTCACCCCTCCACTTT.

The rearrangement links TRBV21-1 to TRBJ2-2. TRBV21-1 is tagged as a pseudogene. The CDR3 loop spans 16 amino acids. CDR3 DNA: TGTGCCAGCTTGCGGACCAGATCCTCGAACACCGGGGAGCTGTTTTTT. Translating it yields CASLRTRSSNTGELFF.

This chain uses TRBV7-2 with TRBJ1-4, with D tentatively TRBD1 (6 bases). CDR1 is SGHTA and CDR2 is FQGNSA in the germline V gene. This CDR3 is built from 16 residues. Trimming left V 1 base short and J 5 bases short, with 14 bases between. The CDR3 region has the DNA TGTGCCAGCAGCTTAGTAGTGGGGGCTAGAAATGAAAAACTGTTTTTT. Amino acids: CASSLVVGARNEKLFF.

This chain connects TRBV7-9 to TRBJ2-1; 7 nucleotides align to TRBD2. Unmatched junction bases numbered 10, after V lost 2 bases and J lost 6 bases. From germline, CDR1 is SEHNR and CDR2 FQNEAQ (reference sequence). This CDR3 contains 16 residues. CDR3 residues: CASSLTPLRTSNEQFF. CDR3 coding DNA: TGTGCCAGCAGCTTAACCCCTTTGAGGACTAGCAATGAGCAGTTCTTC.

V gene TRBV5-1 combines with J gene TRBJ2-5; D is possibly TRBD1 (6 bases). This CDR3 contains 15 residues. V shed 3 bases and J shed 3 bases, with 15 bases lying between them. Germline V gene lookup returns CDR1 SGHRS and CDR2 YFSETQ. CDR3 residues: CASSSSPRQEETQYF. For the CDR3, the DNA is TGCGCCAGCAGCTCCTCCCCTCGACAGGAAGAGACCCAGTACTTC.

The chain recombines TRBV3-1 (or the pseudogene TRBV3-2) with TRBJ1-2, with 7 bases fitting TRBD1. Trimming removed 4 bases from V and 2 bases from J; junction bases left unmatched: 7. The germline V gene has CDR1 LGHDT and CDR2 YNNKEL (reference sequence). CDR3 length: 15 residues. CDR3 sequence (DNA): TGTGCCAGCAGCCGCGGACAGGCGATAAACTATGGCTACACCTTC. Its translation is CASSRGQAINYGYTF.

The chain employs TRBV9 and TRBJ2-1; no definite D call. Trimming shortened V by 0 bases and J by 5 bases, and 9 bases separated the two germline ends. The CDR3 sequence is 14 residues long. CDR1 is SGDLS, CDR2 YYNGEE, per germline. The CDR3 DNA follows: TGTGCCAGCAGCGTAGTGCGCGCAGACAATGAGCAGTTCTTC. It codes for CASSVVRADNEQFF.

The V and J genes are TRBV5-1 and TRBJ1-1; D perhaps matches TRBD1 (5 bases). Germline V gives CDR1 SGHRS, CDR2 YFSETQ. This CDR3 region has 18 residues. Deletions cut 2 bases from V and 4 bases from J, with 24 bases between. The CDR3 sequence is CASSFNWRGAVGGTEAFF. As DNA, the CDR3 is TGCGCCAGCAGCTTCAACTGGAGGGGCGCGGTCGGGGGCACTGAAGCTTTCTTT.

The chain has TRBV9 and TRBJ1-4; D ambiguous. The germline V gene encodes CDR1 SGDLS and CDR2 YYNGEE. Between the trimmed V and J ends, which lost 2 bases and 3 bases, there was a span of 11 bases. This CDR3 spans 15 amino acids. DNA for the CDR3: TGTGCCAGCAGCGTCCCGATAGGACCTAATGAAAAACTGTTTTTT. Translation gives CASSVPIGPNEKLFF.

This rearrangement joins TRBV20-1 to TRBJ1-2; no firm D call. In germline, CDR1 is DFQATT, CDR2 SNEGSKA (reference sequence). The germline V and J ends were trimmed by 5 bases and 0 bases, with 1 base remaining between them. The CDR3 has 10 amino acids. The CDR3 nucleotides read TGCAGTGCTCCTAACTATGGCTACACCTTC. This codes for CSAPNYGYTF.

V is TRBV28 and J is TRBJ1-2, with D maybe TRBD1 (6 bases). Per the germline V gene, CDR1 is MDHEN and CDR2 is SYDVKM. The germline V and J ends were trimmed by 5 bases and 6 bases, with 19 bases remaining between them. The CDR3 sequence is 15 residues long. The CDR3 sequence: CASSTSGGREDGYTF. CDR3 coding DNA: TGTGCCAGCAGTACGAGTGGGGGGCGCGAGGATGGCTACACCTTC.